This paragraph reports one T cell receptor (beta chain). Its matching antigen is unknown. This specimen comes from a study of cytomegalovirus exposure and HLA in healthy donors. Study outcomes and limitations: High specificity and sensitivity for cytomegalovirus status were reported for the classifier.

Libraries were prepared by immunoSEQ multiplex PCR; TCRdb keeps only in-frame clonotypes and omits some of them. The repertoire holds around 140,000 clones, with roughly 89% as singletons. The clonotype was recovered from a man younger than 30 in good health and CMV-seropositive. The sequencing sample was made of PBMCs.

The CDR3 coding sequence is TGCGCCAGCAGCAAGGGGACTAGCGGGAGTGGGGAGACCCAGTACTTC. This gives the protein CASSKGTSGSGETQYF. The chain uses TRBV4-1 and TRBJ2-5; 14 bases line up with TRBD2. The CDR3 contains 16 residues. With V trimmed by 5 bases and J by 5 bases, 7 bases remained unmatched. The germline gives CDR1 MGHRA, CDR2 YSYEKL.